Listed below are T cell receptor beta chains from one sample, sequenced in a study of T cells in lung cancer brain metastases. Here immunoSEQ multiplex PCR was the method, and the copy in TCRdb shows in-frame clones only, minus some. The sample has a few thousand clones, around nine tenths seen once. The specimen sequenced was tumor tissue from the primary lung tumor. The receptors derive from a man between 65 and 85 years old with non-small cell lung cancer. Each CDR3 is given with its conserved first and last residue. Each record gives: J gene, V gene, clone size, D gene, CDR3 DNA, CDR3 protein. A D gene is named only where the DNA matches it firmly. Size values are once, few and many counts, or a class for expanded clones, and some rows have none.

J gene: TRBJ2-3
V gene: TRBV5-6
clone size: -
D gene: TRBD2
CDR3 DNA: TGTGCCAGCAGCTTTACAAGCGGGGGGCTGCAGTATTTT
CDR3 protein: CASSFTSGGLQYF

J gene: TRBJ1-3
V gene: TRBV5-4
clone size: -
D gene: -
CDR3 DNA: TGTGCCAGCAGCTTGTGGGCTAGCTCTGGAAACACCATATATTTT
CDR3 protein: CASSLWASSGNTIYF

J gene: TRBJ1-1
V gene: TRBV9
clone size: -
D gene: -
CDR3 DNA: TGTGCCAGCAGCGTCGCAGGGGCGGACACTGAAGCTTTCTTT
CDR3 protein: CASSVAGADTEAFF

J gene: TRBJ1-2
V gene: TRBV5-1
clone size: -
D gene: -
CDR3 DNA: TGCGCCAGCAGCTTGCCGGGGGTCTATGGCTACACCTTC
CDR3 protein: CASSLPGVYGYTF

J gene: TRBJ2-1
V gene: TRBV2
clone size: -
D gene: TRBD2
CDR3 DNA: TGTGCCAGCAGTGCCCTAGCGGGAGAAAGGAGTGAGCAGTTCTTC
CDR3 protein: CASSALAGERSEQFF

J gene: TRBJ1-5
V gene: TRBV30
clone size: -
D gene: -
CDR3 DNA: TGTGCCTGGAGGGCTCTGGGGTTGGGTCAGCCCCAGCATTTT
CDR3 protein: CAWRALGLGQPQHF

J gene: TRBJ1-2
V gene: TRBV11-2
clone size: -
D gene: -
CDR3 DNA: TGTGCCAGCAGCTCGGCAGGGAGCTATGGCTACACCTTC
CDR3 protein: CASSSAGSYGYTF

J gene: TRBJ1-2
V gene: TRBV9
clone size: -
D gene: -
CDR3 DNA: TGTGCCAGCAGCGTAGAAGACGGATTCTATGGCTACACCTTC
CDR3 protein: CASSVEDGFYGYTF

J gene: TRBJ2-7
V gene: TRBV5-1
clone size: -
D gene: -
CDR3 DNA: TGCGCCAGCAGCTTGGCTTTAGGGTCCTACGAGCAGTACTTC
CDR3 protein: CASSLALGSYEQYF

J gene: TRBJ1-1
V gene: TRBV11-2
clone size: -
D gene: TRBD1
CDR3 DNA: TGTGCCAGCAGCTTAGCCGGGACAGGGGGAACTGAAGCTTTCTTT
CDR3 protein: CASSLAGTGGTEAFF

J gene: TRBJ2-5
V gene: TRBV5-4
clone size: -
D gene: TRBD2
CDR3 DNA: TGTGCCAGCAGCTACTTAGCGGGGGGGCTGAGAGAGACCCAGTACTTC
CDR3 protein: CASSYLAGGLRETQYF

J gene: TRBJ1-5
V gene: TRBV30
clone size: -
D gene: -
CDR3 DNA: TGTGCCTGGAGTGTAGGGGGGCTCAATCAGCCCCAGCATTTT
CDR3 protein: CAWSVGGLNQPQHF

J gene: TRBJ2-5
V gene: TRBV11-2
clone size: -
D gene: TRBD2
CDR3 DNA: TGTGCCAGCACCGTACTGGCGGGGGAACAAGAGACCCAGTACTTC
CDR3 protein: CASTVLAGEQETQYF

J gene: TRBJ2-2
V gene: TRBV7-8
clone size: -
D gene: TRBD1
CDR3 DNA: TGTGCCAGCATCAAGCGGGGACAGGGGACCGGGGAGCTGTTTTTT
CDR3 protein: CASIKRGQGTGELFF

J gene: TRBJ2-1
V gene: TRBV6-6
clone size: -
D gene: TRBD1
CDR3 DNA: TGTGCCAGCAGTTCCCCCTCCGGGACAGGGGTAGGAGAGCAGTTCTTC
CDR3 protein: CASSSPSGTGVGEQFF

J gene: TRBJ1-5
V gene: TRBV5-5
clone size: -
D gene: TRBD1
CDR3 DNA: TGTGCCAGCAGCTTAACAGGGGGCACGGAGCCCCAGCATTTT
CDR3 protein: CASSLTGGTEPQHF

J gene: TRBJ2-3
V gene: TRBV5-4
clone size: -
D gene: -
CDR3 DNA: TGTGCCAGCAGCTTGTTAGGGCCAGATACGCAGTATTTT
CDR3 protein: CASSLLGPDTQYF

J gene: TRBJ1-2
V gene: TRBV5-1
clone size: few
D gene: TRBD1
CDR3 DNA: TGCGCCAGCAGCTTGGAGGGGGCCGGCTATGGCTACACCTTC
CDR3 protein: CASSLEGAGYGYTF

J gene: TRBJ2-3
V gene: TRBV5-1
clone size: -
D gene: -
CDR3 DNA: TGCGCCAGCAGCTTGATCTCCGGGGGCACAGATACGCAGTATTTT
CDR3 protein: CASSLISGGTDTQYF

J gene: TRBJ1-1
V gene: TRBV7-6
clone size: -
D gene: TRBD1
CDR3 DNA: TGTGCCAGCAGCTTCGGACAGGGGAACACTGAAGCTTTCTTT
CDR3 protein: CASSFGQGNTEAFF

J gene: TRBJ1-1
V gene: TRBV7-2
clone size: once
D gene: -
CDR3 DNA: TGTGCCAGCAGCTCCTCCGGGGGCACTGAAGCTTTCTTT
CDR3 protein: CASSSSGGTEAFF

J gene: TRBJ2-7
V gene: TRBV6-1
clone size: once
D gene: TRBD2
CDR3 DNA: TGTGCCAGCAGCACTAGCGGGGGGCACTACGAGCAGTACTTC
CDR3 protein: CASSTSGGHYEQYF

J gene: TRBJ1-1
V gene: TRBV5-1
clone size: once
D gene: -
CDR3 DNA: TGCGCCAGCAGCCTTCGGGTAACGAACACTGAAGCTTTCTTT
CDR3 protein: CASSLRVTNTEAFF

J gene: TRBJ1-1
V gene: TRBV18
clone size: -
D gene: -
CDR3 DNA: TGTGCCAGCTCACCACCGACGGGGTACACTGAAGCTTTCTTT
CDR3 protein: CASSPPTGYTEAFF

J gene: TRBJ2-5
V gene: TRBV18
clone size: once
D gene: TRBD2
CDR3 DNA: TGTGCCAGCTCCCCCACTAGCGGGGGGGCTAAAGGGGAGACCCAGTACTTC
CDR3 protein: CASSPTSGGAKGETQYF

J gene: TRBJ2-1
V gene: TRBV7-3
clone size: -
D gene: -
CDR3 DNA: TGTGCCAGCAGTCTTCAACAGGCTGGGGGAAATGAGCAGTTCTTC
CDR3 protein: CASSLQQAGGNEQFF

J gene: TRBJ1-1
V gene: TRBV7-9
clone size: few
D gene: TRBD1
CDR3 DNA: TGTGCCAGCAGCCCACCGACAGGGTTGGCTGAAGCTTTCTTT
CDR3 protein: CASSPPTGLAEAFF

J gene: TRBJ1-1
V gene: TRBV7-9
clone size: -
D gene: -
CDR3 DNA: TGTGCCAGCCGTATTAGGAGGGGCACTGAAGCTTTCTTT
CDR3 protein: CASRIRRGTEAFF

J gene: TRBJ2-2
V gene: TRBV30
clone size: -
D gene: -
CDR3 DNA: TGTGCCTGGAGTGGCTTGGCGAACACCGGGGAGCTGTTTTTT
CDR3 protein: CAWSGLANTGELFF

J gene: TRBJ1-5
V gene: TRBV19
clone size: few
D gene: TRBD1
CDR3 DNA: TGTGCCAGTAGTTTCACCGGGGACAGATACATAGGTCTGCATTTT
CDR3 protein: CASSFTGDRYIGLHF

J gene: TRBJ2-6
V gene: TRBV5-8
clone size: -
D gene: -
CDR3 DNA: TGTGCCAGCAGCCACGACTCTGGGGCCAACGTCCTGACTTTC
CDR3 protein: CASSHDSGANVLTF

J gene: TRBJ2-1
V gene: TRBV11-2
clone size: -
D gene: -
CDR3 DNA: TGTGCCAGCAGCCGGGACCGCGAGAATGAGCAGTTCTTC
CDR3 protein: CASSRDRENEQFF

J gene: TRBJ2-7
V gene: TRBV4-1
clone size: -
D gene: TRBD2
CDR3 DNA: TGCGCCAGCAGCCAAGGAAGCGGGAGCGCCAGCGTGCAGTACTTC
CDR3 protein: CASSQGSGSASVQYF

J gene: TRBJ2-7
V gene: TRBV13
clone size: -
D gene: -
CDR3 DNA: TGTGCCAGCAGCTTAAGACTAGGACGGGCCAGCTCCTACGAGCAGTACTTC
CDR3 protein: CASSLRLGRASSYEQYF

J gene: TRBJ1-3
V gene: TRBV11-2
clone size: -
D gene: -
CDR3 DNA: TGTGCCAGCAGCTTAAGTAGAAACACCATATATTTT
CDR3 protein: CASSLSRNTIYF

J gene: TRBJ1-1
V gene: TRBV28
clone size: -
D gene: -
CDR3 DNA: TGTGCCAGCAGCCGATTGCGGGGTGAAGCTTTCTTT
CDR3 protein: CASSRLRGEAFF

J gene: TRBJ2-7
V gene: TRBV30
clone size: -
D gene: TRBD1
CDR3 DNA: TGTGCCTGGACCCACTCACAGGGGTACGAGCAGTACTTC
CDR3 protein: CAWTHSQGYEQYF

J gene: TRBJ2-1
V gene: TRBV7-9
clone size: -
D gene: -
CDR3 DNA: TGTGCCAGCAGCCTGATCCGGGACCACGGAGTGGAGCAGTTCTTC
CDR3 protein: CASSLIRDHGVEQFF

J gene: TRBJ1-2
V gene: TRBV6-5
clone size: few
D gene: TRBD1
CDR3 DNA: TGTGCCAGCAGTTACTCGGGCAGGGGGCGGGCTGGCTACACCTTC
CDR3 protein: CASSYSGRGRAGYTF

J gene: TRBJ1-2
V gene: TRBV19
clone size: few
D gene: -
CDR3 DNA: TGTGCCAGTAATGACCGGCTCTATGGCTACACCTTC
CDR3 protein: CASNDRLYGYTF

J gene: TRBJ2-2
V gene: TRBV5-4
clone size: -
D gene: TRBD2
CDR3 DNA: TGTGCCAGCAGCCCATCGGGACTAGCGGGAGGAACCGGGGAGCTGTTTTTT
CDR3 protein: CASSPSGLAGGTGELFF

J gene: TRBJ1-2
V gene: TRBV27
clone size: -
D gene: -
CDR3 DNA: TGTGCCACCAAGCGTCCCCAAGGGGGCTACACCTTC
CDR3 protein: CATKRPQGGYTF

J gene: TRBJ2-2
V gene: TRBV30
clone size: -
D gene: -
CDR3 DNA: TGTGCCTGGAGTAAGGACACCGGGGAGCTGTTTTTT
CDR3 protein: CAWSKDTGELFF

J gene: TRBJ1-5
V gene: TRBV30
clone size: once
D gene: -
CDR3 DNA: TGTGCCTGGAGTGTAGGGACCCAACCACATCAGCCCCAGCATTTT
CDR3 protein: CAWSVGTQPHQPQHF

J gene: TRBJ2-5
V gene: TRBV7-9
clone size: -
D gene: -
CDR3 DNA: TGTGCCAGCAGCCCTTCGTGGACCCAGTACTTC
CDR3 protein: CASSPSWTQYF

J gene: TRBJ2-7
V gene: TRBV27
clone size: -
D gene: TRBD1
CDR3 DNA: TGTGCCAGCAGTTTCGGGACAGGGGCCTACGAGCAGTACTTC
CDR3 protein: CASSFGTGAYEQYF

J gene: TRBJ2-5
V gene: TRBV14
clone size: -
D gene: -
CDR3 DNA: TGTGCCAGCAGCCAAGAACTGGGGGGCCTGGGGGAGACCCAGTACTTC
CDR3 protein: CASSQELGGLGETQYF

J gene: TRBJ2-1
V gene: TRBV29-1
clone size: -
D gene: -
CDR3 DNA: TGCAGCGTTGCCGTCAGCTCCTACAATGAGCAGTTCTTC
CDR3 protein: CSVAVSSYNEQFF

J gene: TRBJ2-1
V gene: TRBV5-1
clone size: -
D gene: -
CDR3 DNA: TGCGCCAGCAGCTTGGAGGGGGGGCGTTTGAACTACAATGAGCAGTTCTTC
CDR3 protein: CASSLEGGRLNYNEQFF

J gene: TRBJ2-2
V gene: TRBV10-3
clone size: -
D gene: -
CDR3 DNA: TGTGCCATCAGCGGGGGAGGCACCGGGGAGCTGTTTTTT
CDR3 protein: CAISGGGTGELFF

J gene: TRBJ1-5
V gene: TRBV19
clone size: -
D gene: TRBD1
CDR3 DNA: TGTGCCAGCCTCCTGACCGACAGGGGGCTGCATTTTGGTCAGCCCCAGCATTTT
CDR3 protein: CASLLTDRGLHFGQPQHF

J gene: TRBJ2-3
V gene: TRBV7-2
clone size: -
D gene: -
CDR3 DNA: TGTGCCAGCAGGACTTCACCGGGCACAGATACGCAGTATTTT
CDR3 protein: CASRTSPGTDTQYF

J gene: TRBJ2-7
V gene: TRBV14
clone size: -
D gene: -
CDR3 DNA: TGTGCCAGCAGCCAAGATACTAAGGTCCTCGGGGAGCAGTACTTC
CDR3 protein: CASSQDTKVLGEQYF